The rows below give T cell receptor beta chains drawn from one sample of a study of response to subunit inactivated influenza vaccine. TCRdb reanalysed the RT-PCR reads using MiXCR and keeps one entry per CDR3 protein. The data contain 800,000 or so distinct CDR3 sequences, over 20% of them singletons. This specimen consisted of PBMCs from blood, obtained about 5 days after vaccination. The receptors were gathered from a man aged 50 or older who received an inactivated influenza vaccine. CDR3s include the opening cysteine and the closing phenylalanine or tryptophan. The order of the fields is V gene, clone size, J gene, CDR3 protein. Not every row has a clone size; where given, it reads once, few, many or a size class.

>TRBV7-9|NA|TRBJ2-3
CASSFVLAGTDTQYF
>TRBV18|NA|TRBJ2-5
CASSLTQGMQETQYF
>TRBV6-2/TRBV6-3|NA|TRBJ2-1
CASSYSTPRGEQFF
>TRBV5-1|many|TRBJ1-2
CASSLGQGDGYTF
>TRBV10-3|NA|TRBJ2-5
CATAGGSGQETQYF
>TRBV7-6|NA|TRBJ2-7
CASSLLQGWVDEQYF
>TRBV6-2/TRBV6-3|few|TRBJ1-1
CASSRWTEAFF
>TRBV28|NA|TRBJ1-1
CASSFARQGEAFF
>TRBV3-1|NA|TRBJ2-5
CASSQSPNRDQETQYF
>TRBV11-2|NA|TRBJ2-1
CASSSQGSEQFF
>TRBV27|few|TRBJ2-5
CASSLDSRYQETQYF
>TRBV6-2/TRBV6-3|NA|TRBJ2-5
CASSPPARETQYF
>TRBV28|few|TRBJ2-1
CASSWMGRYYNEQFF
>TRBV2|NA|TRBJ2-3
CASSEHIAGGTDTQYF
>TRBV19|few|TRBJ2-1
CASSVTTGASYNEQFF
>TRBV20-1|few|TRBJ2-3
CSAHTGTSVRADTQYF
>TRBV5-8|many|TRBJ2-1
CASSSGGPTKINNEQFF
>TRBV4-2|NA|TRBJ1-3
CASSRPGFLGGNTIYF
>TRBV20-1|NA|TRBJ2-4
CSASTQQGTKNIQYF
>TRBV20-1|NA|TRBJ2-1
CSARDPAGVGNEQFF
>TRBV5-5|few|TRBJ2-5
CASSVIGLETQYF
>TRBV6-5|few|TRBJ2-2
CASSPSPGELFF
>TRBV7-2|few|TRBJ2-3
CASSPSGGYRDTQYF
>TRBV28|few|TRBJ2-1
CASSPRSGSHNEQFF
>TRBV12-3/TRBV12-4|few|TRBJ2-7
CASSRRDGSYEQYF
>TRBV7-9|NA|TRBJ2-5
CASSLSTVQETQYF
>TRBV30|few|TRBJ2-2
CAWGRDGELFF
>TRBV20-1|few|TRBJ2-2
CSARDGRKANTGELFF
>TRBV27|few|TRBJ2-5
CASSPRYQETQYF
>TRBV20-1|NA|TRBJ2-4
CSARVPGRDIQYF
>TRBV28|NA|TRBJ2-5
CASGMKETQYF
>TRBV4-1|NA|TRBJ2-7
CASSVYRDSAEQYF
>TRBV21-1|NA|TRBJ1-1
CASSSRDRTISNTEAFF
>TRBV9|NA|TRBJ2-3
CASSVEGGQTSADTQYF
>TRBV7-2|many|TRBJ2-5
CASSLEGAQYF
>TRBV28|few|TRBJ2-6
CASSFQGYGANVLTF
>TRBV28|NA|TRBJ2-7
CASSWPGAYEQYF
>TRBV20-1|NA|TRBJ2-7
CSAHWQSYEQYF
>TRBV7-2|NA|TRBJ1-6
CASSLQESNSPLHF
>TRBV20-1|once|TRBJ1-4
CSARTGFATNEKLFF
>TRBV20-1|few|TRBJ2-3
CSARGATGVILNTQYF
>TRBV20-1|NA|TRBJ2-7
CSAPGGVYEQYF
>TRBV20-1|few|TRBJ2-3
CSANRDSGDTQYF
>TRBV12-3/TRBV12-4|few|TRBJ2-7
CASSFVLAGGYEQYF
>TRBV29-1|many|TRBJ2-3
CSGGAGEGSSTDTQYF
>TRBV5-5|NA|TRBJ2-5
CASSSDGLGQETQYF
>TRBV7-2|few|TRBJ2-3
CASSLRIGGPSTDTQYF
>TRBV10-1|few|TRBJ2-7
CARDSSYEQYF